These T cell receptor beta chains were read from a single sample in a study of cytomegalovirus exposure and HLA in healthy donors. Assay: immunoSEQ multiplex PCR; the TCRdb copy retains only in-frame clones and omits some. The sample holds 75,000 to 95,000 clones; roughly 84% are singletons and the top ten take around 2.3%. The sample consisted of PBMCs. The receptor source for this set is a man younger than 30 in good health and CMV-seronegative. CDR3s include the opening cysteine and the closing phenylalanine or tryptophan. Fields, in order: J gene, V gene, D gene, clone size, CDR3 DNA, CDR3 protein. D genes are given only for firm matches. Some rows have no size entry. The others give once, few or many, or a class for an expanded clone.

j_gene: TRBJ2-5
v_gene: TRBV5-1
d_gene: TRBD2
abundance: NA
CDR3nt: TGCGCCAGCAAGACTAGCGGGAGAGAGACCCAGTACTTC
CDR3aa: CASKTSGRETQYF

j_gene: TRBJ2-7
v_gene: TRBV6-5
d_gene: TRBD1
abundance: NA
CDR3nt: TGTGCCAGCAGGGGGGACAGAATCACCTACGAGCAGTACTTC
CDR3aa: CASRGDRITYEQYF

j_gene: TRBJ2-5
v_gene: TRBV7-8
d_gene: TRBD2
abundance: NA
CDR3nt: TGTGCCAGCAGCCAGACTAGCGGGAGGGCCCAGGAGACCCAGTACTTC
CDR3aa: CASSQTSGRAQETQYF

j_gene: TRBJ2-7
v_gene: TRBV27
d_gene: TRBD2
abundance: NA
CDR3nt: TGTGCCAGCAGTTTTTCGGGACTAGCGGGGAACTACGAGCAGTACTTC
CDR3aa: CASSFSGLAGNYEQYF

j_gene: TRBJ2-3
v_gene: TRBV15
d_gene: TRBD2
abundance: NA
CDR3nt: TGTGCCACCACCAAAGGAGGACTAGCGGGAGATACGCAGTATTTT
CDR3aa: CATTKGGLAGDTQYF

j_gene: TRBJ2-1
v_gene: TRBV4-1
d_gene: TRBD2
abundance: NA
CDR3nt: TGCGCCAGCAGCCATAATAGCGGGAGGTTTTACAATGAGCAGTTCTTC
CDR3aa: CASSHNSGRFYNEQFF

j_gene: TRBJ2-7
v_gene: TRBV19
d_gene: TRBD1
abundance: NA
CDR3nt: TGTGCCAGTACCACAACACAGGGGCGCTCCTACGAGCAGTACTTC
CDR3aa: CASTTTQGRSYEQYF

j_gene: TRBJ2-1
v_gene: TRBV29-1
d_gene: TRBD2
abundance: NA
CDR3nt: TGCAGCGGCACGACTAGCGGGAGAGTGGATGAGCAGTTCTTC
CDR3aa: CSGTTSGRVDEQFF

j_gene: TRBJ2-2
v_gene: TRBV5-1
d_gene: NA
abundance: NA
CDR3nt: TGCGCCAGCAGCTTGGTAGCGTCGAACACCGGGGAGCTGTTTTTT
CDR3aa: CASSLVASNTGELFF

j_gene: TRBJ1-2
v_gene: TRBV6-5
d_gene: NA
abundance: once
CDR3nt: TGTGCCAGCAGTTTCGGGGGGAAAGGATCTGGCTACACCTTC
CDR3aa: CASSFGGKGSGYTF

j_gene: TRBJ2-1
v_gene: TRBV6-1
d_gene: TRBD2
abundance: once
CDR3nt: TGTGCCAGCAGTGAATCTAGCGGGAGGGCCCTAGGACAGTTCTTC
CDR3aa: CASSESSGRALGQFF

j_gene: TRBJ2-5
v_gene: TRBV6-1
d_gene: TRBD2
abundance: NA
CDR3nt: TGTGCCAGCACCACTACTAGCGGGAGTGCTGAGACCCAGTACTTC
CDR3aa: CASTTTSGSAETQYF

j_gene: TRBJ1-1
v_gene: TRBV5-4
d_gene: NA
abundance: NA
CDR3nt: TGTGCCAGCAGCTTGGGGGGGCTATTAAACACTGAAGCTTTCTTT
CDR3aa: CASSLGGLLNTEAFF

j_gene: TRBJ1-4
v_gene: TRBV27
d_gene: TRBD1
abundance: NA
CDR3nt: TGTGCCAGCAGTTCACTCCGGACAGGAACAACTAATGAAAAACTGTTTTTT
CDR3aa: CASSSLRTGTTNEKLFF

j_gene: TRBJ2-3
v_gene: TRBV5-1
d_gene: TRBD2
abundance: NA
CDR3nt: TGCGCCAGCAGCAAAGCGGGAGGTACCCCCGGAGATACGCAGTATTTT
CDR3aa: CASSKAGGTPGDTQYF

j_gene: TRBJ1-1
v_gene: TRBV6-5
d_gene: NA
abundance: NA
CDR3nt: TGTGCCAGCAGTTACTCGAACGCCGGGACTGAAGCTTTCTTT
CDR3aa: CASSYSNAGTEAFF

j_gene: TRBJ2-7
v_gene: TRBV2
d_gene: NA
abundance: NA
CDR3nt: TGTGCCAGCAGTGCCGACAGCTACGAGCAGTACTTC
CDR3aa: CASSADSYEQYF

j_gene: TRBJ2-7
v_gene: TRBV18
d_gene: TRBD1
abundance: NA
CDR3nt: TGTGCCAGCTCACCGGGCGAGGGGGCTTCCTACGAGCAGTACTTC
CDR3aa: CASSPGEGASYEQYF

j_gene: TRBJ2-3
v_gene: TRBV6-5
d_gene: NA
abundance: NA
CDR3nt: TGTGCCAGCACCCGCGGAGATACGCAGTATTTT
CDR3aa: CASTRGDTQYF

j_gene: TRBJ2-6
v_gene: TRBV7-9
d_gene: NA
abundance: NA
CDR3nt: TGTGCCAGCAGCTTAGATGTGGGGCCTGGGGCCAACGTCCTGACTTTC
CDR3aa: CASSLDVGPGANVLTF

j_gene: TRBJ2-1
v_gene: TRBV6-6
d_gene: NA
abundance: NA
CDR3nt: TGTGCCAGCAGATCCAACAATGAGCAGTTCTTC
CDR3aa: CASRSNNEQFF

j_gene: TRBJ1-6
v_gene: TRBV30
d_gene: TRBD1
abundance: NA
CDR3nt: TGTGCCTGGACCTGGACAGGGAATTCACCCCTCCACTTT
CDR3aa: CAWTWTGNSPLHF

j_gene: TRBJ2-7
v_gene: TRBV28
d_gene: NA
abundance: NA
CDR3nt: TGTGCCAGCCAGGGCTCATTCTACGAGCAGTACTTC
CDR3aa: CASQGSFYEQYF

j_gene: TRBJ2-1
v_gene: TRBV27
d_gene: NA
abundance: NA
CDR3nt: TGTGCCAGCAGTTTTTCCCAGGGGGGTTTTCCGTTCTTC
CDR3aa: CASSFSQGGFPFF

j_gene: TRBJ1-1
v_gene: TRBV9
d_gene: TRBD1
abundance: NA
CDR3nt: TGTGCCAGCAGCGAGTTCCGGGACAGGGTCACTGAAGCTTTCTTT
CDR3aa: CASSEFRDRVTEAFF

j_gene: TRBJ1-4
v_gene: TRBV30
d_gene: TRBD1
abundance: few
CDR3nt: TGTGCCTGGAGTCGAGGGGGCTCTAATGAAAAACTGTTTTTT
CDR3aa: CAWSRGGSNEKLFF

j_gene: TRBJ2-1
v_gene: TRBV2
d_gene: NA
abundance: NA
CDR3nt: TGTGCCAGCCAGACCTACAATGAGCAGTTCTTC
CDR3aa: CASQTYNEQFF

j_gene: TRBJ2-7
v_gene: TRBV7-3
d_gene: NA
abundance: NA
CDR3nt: TGTGCCAGCAGCTCCGACAGGCTCTACGAGCAGTACTTC
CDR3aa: CASSSDRLYEQYF

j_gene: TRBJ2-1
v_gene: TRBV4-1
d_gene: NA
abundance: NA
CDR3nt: TGCGCCAGCAGCCAAGCGGAGACAGCAAATGAGCAGTTCTTC
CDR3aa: CASSQAETANEQFF